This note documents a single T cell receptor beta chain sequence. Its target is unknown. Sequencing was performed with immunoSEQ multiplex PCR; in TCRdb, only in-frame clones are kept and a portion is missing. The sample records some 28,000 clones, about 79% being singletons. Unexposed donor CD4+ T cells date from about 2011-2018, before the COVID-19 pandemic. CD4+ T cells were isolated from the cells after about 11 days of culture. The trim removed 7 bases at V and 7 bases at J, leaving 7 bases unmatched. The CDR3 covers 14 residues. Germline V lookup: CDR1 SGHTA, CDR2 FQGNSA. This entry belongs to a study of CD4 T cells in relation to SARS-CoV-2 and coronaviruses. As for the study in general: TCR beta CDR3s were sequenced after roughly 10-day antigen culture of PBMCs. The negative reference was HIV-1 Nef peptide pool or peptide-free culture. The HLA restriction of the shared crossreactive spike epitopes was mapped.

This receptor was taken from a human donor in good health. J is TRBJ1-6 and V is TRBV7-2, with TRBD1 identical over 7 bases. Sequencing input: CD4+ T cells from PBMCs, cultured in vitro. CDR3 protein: CASTVTGWNSPLHF. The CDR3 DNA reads TGTGCCAGCACCGTGACAGGGTGGAATTCACCCCTCCACTTT.